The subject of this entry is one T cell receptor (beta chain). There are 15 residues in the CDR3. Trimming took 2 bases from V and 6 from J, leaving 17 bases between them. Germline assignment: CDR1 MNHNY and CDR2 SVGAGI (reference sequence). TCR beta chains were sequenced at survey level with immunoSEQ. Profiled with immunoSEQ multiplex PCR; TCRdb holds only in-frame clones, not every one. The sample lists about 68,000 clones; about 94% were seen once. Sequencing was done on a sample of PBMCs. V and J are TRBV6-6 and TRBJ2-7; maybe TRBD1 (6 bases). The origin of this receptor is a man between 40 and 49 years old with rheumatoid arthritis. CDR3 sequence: CASSYETGPYSEQYF. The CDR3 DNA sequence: TGTGCCAGCAGTTACGAAACAGGGCCTTATAGCGAGCAGTACTTC.